The entry that follows covers one T cell receptor (beta chain) sequence. What it binds is not known. This record comes from a study of T cell repertoires in cytomegalovirus infection. Study details: The public TCR beta signatures pointed to both CMV infection and matching HLA type.

Trimming took off 2 bases at V and 7 bases at J, with 14 bases between the two ends. The length of the CDR3 is 14 residues. Germline CDR1 is MNHEY and CDR2 is SVGEGT. Each CDR3 protein gets one entry after TCRdb re-called the reads with MiXCR. The sample lists approximately 320,000 distinct CDR3 sequences; roughly 9.5% were seen once. Overall study findings and caveats: Public TCR beta family frequency separated CMV-and-HLA carriers, including in an independent cohort. CMV-specific TCR beta clonotypes restricted by HLA-C dominated the ex vivo response.

The chain recombines TRBV6-2 or TRBV6-3 with TRBJ1-1; D is ambiguous. The clonotype originates from a human donor in good health (CMV status not recorded). Some clones in this sample may be carry-over from other donors' samples. What was sequenced was PBMCs. This chain's CDR3 is CASSYGGRTDEAFF. As DNA, the CDR3 is TGTGCCAGCAGTTACGGCGGGAGGACGGATGAAGCTTTCTTT.